The 13 T cell receptor beta chains below all came from one sample that was sequenced in a study of T cells in Graves' hyperthyroidism and ophthalmopathy. RNA transcripts gave rise to amplified TCR beta CDR3 regions. Using the HTBI primer set, a first-round RT-PCR was run on the TCR CDR3. In TCRdb, the multiplex PCR reads were re-called with MiXCR into one record per CDR3 protein. The sample has about 270,000 distinct CDR3 sequences; about 16% are singletons. Sequencing used blood. The receptors shown here come from a woman aged 45-59 years with Graves' hyperthyroidism that later progressed to Graves' ophthalmopathy.

Concerning this clonotype itself: A read error is possible here, since a much larger clone lies one base away. In this CDR3 the conserved last residue, phenylalanine or tryptophan, is missing, so a read error is likely. The rearrangement links TRBV18 to TRBJ1-2; 7 bases are shared with TRBD1. This CDR3 is built from 15 residues. Germline assignment: CDR1 KGHSH and CDR2 LQKENI. V shed 4 bases and J 0 bases; nucleotides not matched to a gene: 5. This CDR3 reads CASSLDRVPNYGYTL. CDR3 DNA sequence: TGTGCCAGCTCACTCGACAGGGTACCTAACTATGGCTACACCCTC.

This clonotype was detected ten times or more. This chain's CDR3 is CATSRDEGRIRRELFF. CDR3 nucleotide sequence: TGTGCCACCAGCAGAGATGAAGGACGGATCCGTCGGGAGCTGTTTTTT. The chain combines TRBV15 with TRBJ2-2; unclear D gene. The V gene lost 0 bases and the J gene lost 9 bases, with 17 bases spanning the gap. The CDR3 runs to 16 residues. Germline CDR1 reads LNHNV; CDR2 reads YYDKDF (reference sequence).

This clonotype was picked up many times. The chain combines TRBV24-1 with TRBJ2-1; TRBD2 aligns across 12 bases. Trimming removed 5 bases from V and 7 bases from J; junction bases left unmatched: 8. Germline assignment: CDR1 KGHDR and CDR2 SFDVKD. The CDR3 loop spans 16 amino acids. DNA of the CDR3: TGTGCCACCAGTGGACTGACTAGCGGGAGAGGGAATGAGCAGTTCTTC. Its translation is CATSGLTSGRGNEQFF.

This clonotype was detected ten times or more. This sequence joins TRBV2 and TRBJ2-1; 9 positions match TRBD2. Germline CDR1 is SNHLY and CDR2 is FYNNEI. J lost 6 bases, V lost 3 bases, and 21 bases had no gene match. The CDR3 extends over 20 amino acids. The CDR3 coding sequence is TGTGCCAGCAGTGACAACAGTGATAGCGGGAGAATGGGAGGGGGCAATGAGCAGTTCTTC. This translates into CASSDNSDSGRMGGGNEQFF.

This clonotype was observed a handful of times. The rearrangement links TRBV28 to TRBJ1-3; D is possibly TRBD1 (5 bases). The V end lost 1 base, the J end lost 4 bases, and 8 bases lay between the germline ends. Germline loops: CDR1 MDHEN, CDR2 SYDVKM. The CDR3 runs 14 residues. The CDR3 bases are TGTGCCAGCAGTTTATTGGGGCGGGGAAACACCATATATTTT. Translating gives CASSLLGRGNTIYF.

The table lists this clonotype with many counts. The chain has TRBV7-9 and TRBJ2-1; a possible D gene is TRBD2 (6 bases). Germline CDR1 reads SEHNR; CDR2 reads FQNEAQ (reference sequence). The CDR3 has 16 residues. Trimming shortened V by 5 bases and J by 2 bases, and 16 bases separated the two germline ends. The CDR3 coding sequence is TGTGCCAGCAGCCCGTCATTCGGGAGCGCCTACAATGAGCAGTTCTTC. Its translation: CASSPSFGSAYNEQFF.

This clonotype was counted a few times. This chain joins TRBV28 and TRBJ1-2, with D unclear. Per germline, CDR1 MDHEN and CDR2 SYDVKM. Trimming left V 6 bases short and J 8 bases short, with 13 bases between. The length of the CDR3 is 12 residues. This CDR3 is CASSIPRSGYTF. Here the CDR3 DNA reads TGTGCCAGCAGCATCCCCCGATCGGGCTACACCTTC.

This clonotype showed up many times. V and J are TRBV5-1 and TRBJ2-5; the match to TRBD1 covers 10 bases. CDR1 SGHRS and CDR2 YFSETQ come from the germline V gene. The J segment lost 2 bases and the V segment lost 4 bases, leaving 2 bases of the junction unmatched. The CDR3 runs to 14 residues. The CDR3 reads CASSKGQGQETQYF. The CDR3 DNA sequence: TGCGCCAGCAGCAAGGGACAGGGGCAAGAGACCCAGTACTTC. The full variable domain, in which reference TRBV5-1 and TRBJ2-5 provide the parts outside the CDR3, is KAGVTQTPRYLIKTRGQQVTLSCSPISGHRSVSWYQQTPGQGLQFLFEYFSETQRNKGNFPGRFSGRQFSNSRSEMNVSTLELGDSALYLCASSKGQGQETQYFGPGTRLLVL.

This clonotype was seen many times. The chain is built from TRBV7-6 and TRBJ2-5; 7 nucleotides align to TRBD2. Germline assignment: CDR1 SGHVS and CDR2 FNYEAQ. V gave up 1 base and J gave up 1 base; unmatched junction bases: 9. This CDR3 comprises 17 residues. CDR3 in amino acids: CASSLVVAGAAQETQYF. CDR3 coding DNA: TGTGCCAGCAGCTTAGTGGTGGCGGGAGCGGCCCAAGAGACCCAGTACTTC.

This clonotype was observed many times. The chain joins TRBV7-8 to TRBJ2-1; D may be TRBD2 (5 bases). With 2 bases removed from V and 8 bases from J, the gap between germline ends came to 19 bases. In germline, CDR1 is SGHVS, CDR2 FQNEAQ. This CDR3 has 16 amino acids. The CDR3 loop is CASSLIAGSGLHEQFF. Written as DNA, the CDR3 is TGTGCCAGCAGCTTAATCGCGGGCTCGGGCCTGCATGAGCAGTTCTTC. Based on the CDR3 plus reference TRBV7-8 and TRBJ2-1, the full variable domain is GAGVSQSPRYKVAKRGQDVALRCDPISGHVSLFWYQQALGQGPEFLTYFQNEAQLDKSGLPSDRFFAERPEGSVSTLKIQRTQQEDSAVYLCASSLIAGSGLHEQFFGPGTRLTVL.

In its sample, this clonotype was seen a few times. J is TRBJ2-3 and V is TRBV24-1; tentatively, D is TRBD1 or TRBD2 (5 bases each). From germline, CDR1 is KGHDR and CDR2 SFDVKD. The V and J ends lost 3 bases and 2 bases respectively, with 17 bases between them. The CDR3 totals 17 residues. The CDR3 DNA sequence: TGTGCCACCAGTGATATTCAGGGTGGGGGTTCCACAGATACGCAGTATTTT. Translation: CATSDIQGGGSTDTQYF.

Many counts were recorded for this clonotype. This chain connects TRBV5-1 to TRBJ2-7; unclear D gene. The germline CDR1 and CDR2 sequences are SGHRS and YFSETQ. V dropped 4 bases and J dropped 4 bases, with 6 bases sitting between them. The CDR3 extends over 11 amino acids. CDR3 coding DNA: TGCGCCAGCAGCAAAGATTACGAGCAGTACTTC. Amino acids: CASSKDYEQYF.

This clonotype showed up just a few times. A much larger clone lies one base from this, so it may be a read error. The genes are TRBV30 and TRBJ2-1, with 11 bases identical to TRBD2. The length of the CDR3 is 17 residues. The V gene end was trimmed by 1 base and the J gene end by 0 bases; junction bases not matched to a gene: 5. Germline V gene lookup returns CDR1 GTSNPN and CDR2 SVGIG (reference sequence). CDR3 nucleotide sequence: TGTGCCTGGAGTGAGACTAGCGGGATCAGCTCCTACAATGAGCAGTTCTTC. Its protein is CAWSETSGISSYNEQFF.